This is a list of T cell receptor beta chains from one sample in a study of identical twins. TCRdb recomputed calls from the 5' RACE reads with MiXCR, one row per CDR3 protein. This table has around 530,000 distinct CDR3 sequences, over 12% appearing once. The same specimen was also included in a second study, on yellow fever vaccine responses in identical twins.

The sequenced sample was CD4+ T cells sorted from blood. These receptors were taken from a woman between 18 and 29 years old in good health. CDR3s include the opening cysteine and the closing phenylalanine or tryptophan. Part of the rows lack a size; the others show once, few, many or a class for expanded clones.

clone_size,v_call,cdr3_length,cdr3_aa
few,TRBV28,13,CASSQGVYNEQFF
NA,TRBV4-1,13,CASSTGSSYEQYF
few,TRBV11-1,15,CASSYTSGSSYEQYF
NA,TRBV19,14,CASRRGQGANEQFF
few,TRBV6-1,15,CASKTSVGGYNEQFF
NA,TRBV29-1,12,CSVGAASDTQYF
NA,TRBV29-1,13,CSVGQLNTGELFF
many,TRBV4-2,16,CASSQGPQRDTDTQYF
NA,TRBV12-3/TRBV12-4,11,CASSLNGPQFF
NA,TRBV9,13,CASSVGDGYEQYF
NA,TRBV2,11,CASGGYYGYTF
many,TRBV10-3,13,CAILEGVNYGYTF
few,TRBV28,16,CASRLTGTGSSGELFF
few,TRBV28,14,CASSFSQMNSPLHF
few,TRBV4-1,15,CASSQERGNTGELFF
NA,TRBV4-2,19,CASSQEGYWQTRSDRALHF
few,TRBV6-1,17,CASSPWSVVEQGYEQYF
NA,TRBV28,15,CASSLESGGLDTQYF
few,TRBV6-1,14,CASRQDRVTYEQYF
NA,TRBV27,17,CANTKTGLDNQQETQYF
many,TRBV10-3,12,CAIGSMNTEAFF
NA,TRBV7-3,16,CASSLLGQGKTGELFF
many,TRBV12-3/TRBV12-4,13,CASSFQGTYEQYF
NA,TRBV24-1,14,CATSDRSRADTQYF